Listed here are 3 T cell receptor beta chains from one sample, sequenced in a study of early T cells in non-severe SARS-CoV-2 infection. TCRdb called the 5' RACE reads again in MiXCR, with one record for every CDR3 protein. The sample shows 76,000 or so distinct CDR3 sequences, about 10% of them seen only once. Specimen: whole blood. These receptors were obtained from an adult who was a healthcare worker with PCR-confirmed SARS-CoV-2 infection or an uninfected control (not recorded which).

There are a few counts of this clonotype. The chain recombines TRBV11-2 with TRBJ2-1, with 8 bases identical to TRBD1. The CDR3 totals 17 residues. The germline gives CDR1 SGHAT, CDR2 FQNNGV. Unmatched junction bases numbered 13, after V lost 2 bases and J lost 7 bases. CDR3 sequence reads: CASSLYFSGGAGNEQFF. The CDR3 DNA reads as TGTGCCAGCAGCTTATATTTTTCAGGGGGCGCAGGGAATGAGCAGTTCTTC.

This clonotype was picked up many times. The chain links TRBV6-6 to TRBJ1-1; TRBD1 aligns across 7 bases. In germline, CDR1 is MNHNY, CDR2 SVGAGI (reference sequence). The CDR3 extends over 14 amino acids. The junction had 5 bases not matched to a gene; V was cut back by 3 bases and J by 4 bases. In DNA, the CDR3 is TGTGCCAGCAGTTATGACAGGGTGGGCACTGAAGCTTTCTTT. Translation: CASSYDRVGTEAFF.

This clonotype was seen repeatedly, ten times or more. This sequence joins TRBV5-1 and TRBJ1-4; D unclear. The CDR3 is made up of 14 amino acids. V lost 1 base, J lost 2 bases, and 6 bases lay in between. Germline lookup yields CDR1 SGHRS and CDR2 YFSETQ. The CDR3 loop reads CASSLTMTNEKLFF. DNA of the CDR3: TGCGCCAGCAGCTTGACGATGACTAATGAAAAACTGTTTTTT. Variable domain in full (rest from reference TRBV5-1 and TRBJ1-4): KAGVTQTPRYLIKTRGQQVTLSCSPISGHRSVSWYQQTPGQGLQFLFEYFSETQRNKGNFPGRFSGRQFSNSRSEMNVSTLELGDSALYLCASSLTMTNEKLFFGSGTQLSVL.